The 18 T cell receptor beta chains below come from one sample, sequenced in a study of T cells in women clearing cervical HPV infection. Only in-frame clones appear in the TCRdb table, and some are missing; sequencing was by immunoSEQ multiplex PCR. The sample table sets out around 20,000 clones. Material: blood buffy coat. These TCRs come from a woman aged 18-70 years with a cervical HPV16 infection that either progressed to CIN3+ or cleared (not recorded which).

In regard to this clone: The read terminates 3 residues before the CDR3 end, so the remaining end is supplied by the germline J gene. The genes are TRBV6-1 and TRBJ2-7; TRBD1 aligns across 9 bases. The CDR3 spans 15 residues. Losses at the gene ends were 1 base for V and 1 base for J; bases not matched to a gene: 2. The germline CDR1 and CDR2 sequences are MNHNS and SASEGT. The CDR3 here is CASSEDGTGSYEQYF. The CDR3 DNA, read in part, is TGTGCCAGCAGTGAAGATGGGACAGGGTCCTACGAG.

CDR3 DNA, as far as it was read: TGTGCCAGCAGCCCAAACAGGGGTGAAAAA. Protein product: CASSPNRGEK. The complete CDR3 reads CASSPNRGEKLFF. This sequence joins TRBV7-2 and TRBJ1-4; 7 bases fit TRBD1. The read terminates 3 residues ahead of where the CDR3 ends, so the germline J gene completes it. Trimming removed 5 bases from V and 7 bases from J; junction bases left unmatched: 4. The CDR3 is made up of 13 amino acids. Germline V gene sequence: CDR1 SGHTA, CDR2 FQGNSA.

Note on this clone: The observed sequence ends 3 residues before the CDR3 terminus, with the missing tail filled in from the germline J gene. The rearrangement links TRBV19 to TRBJ2-3, with a tentative D call TRBD1 (6 bases). The germline V gene encodes CDR1 LNHDA and CDR2 SQIVND (reference sequence). CDR3 size: 14 residues. V lost 4 bases and J 2 bases, leaving 10 bases between the germline ends. Partial CDR3 DNA: TGTGCCAGTAGTACCGGACAGTACACAGATACG. This encodes CASSTGQYTDT. The whole CDR3 protein reads CASSTGQYTDTQYF.

Of note for this clone: The read halts 3 residues ahead of the CDR3 end, with the missing end drawn from the germline J gene. The chain carries TRBV25-1 and TRBJ1-1; D gene uncertain. V was cut by 3 bases and J by 3 bases, with 5 bases left in between. The length of the CDR3 is 12 residues. Germline V gene lookup returns CDR1 MGHDK and CDR2 SYGVNS. Incomplete CDR3 DNA: TGTGCCAGCAGTGACCCAGACACTGAA. Amino acids: CASSDPDTE. The whole CDR3 reads CASSDPDTEAFF.

The CDR3 bases that were read are TGTGCCAGCAGCCCCCGACAGGGCCGGGAGACC. This encodes CASSPRQGRET. The full CDR3 protein is CASSPRQGRETQYF. The J gene is TRBJ2-5, the V gene TRBV11-2; 7 positions match TRBD1. The read falls 3 residues short of the CDR3 end, and the missing part is taken from the germline J gene. CDR3 length: 14 amino acids. Per germline, CDR1 SGHAT and CDR2 FQNNGV. The V gene end was trimmed by 5 bases and the J gene end by 5 bases; junction bases not matched to a gene: 8.

Remarks on this clone: The read halts 3 residues ahead of the CDR3 end, with the missing end drawn from the germline J gene. The chain couples TRBV5-1 to TRBJ2-1; 10 bases line up with TRBD2. CDR1 is SGHRS, CDR2 YFSETQ, per germline. The CDR3 length is 16 residues. The ends lost 3 bases at V and 5 bases at J; junction bases unmatched: 8. The covered CDR3 bases are TGCGCCAGCAGCTACTCCACTAGCGGGGTAAACAATGAG. It encodes CASSYSTSGVNNE. Given in full, the CDR3 is CASSYSTSGVNNEQFF. Variable domain in full (rest from reference TRBV5-1 and TRBJ2-1): KAGVTQTPRYLIKTRGQQVTLSCSPISGHRSVSWYQQTPGQGLQFLFEYFSETQRNKGNFPGRFSGRQFSNSRSEMNVSTLELGDSALYLCASSYSTSGVNNEQFFGPGTRLTVL.

With regard to this clone: The sequenced fragment ends 3 residues before the CDR3 boundary, so the rest is inferred from the germline J gene. The rearrangement links TRBV28 to TRBJ2-7; no clear D. Deletions cut 3 bases from V and 5 bases from J, with 20 bases between. This CDR3 is 16 amino acids long. Germline V gene sequence: CDR1 MDHEN, CDR2 SYDVKM. The CDR3 here is CASSFRRLLVIHEQYF. CDR3 DNA, as far as it was read: TGTGCCAGCAGTTTCCGCAGGCTATTAGTTATCCACGAG.

A remark on this clone: The read ends 3 residues shy of where the CDR3 ends; the end is completed using the germline J gene. The chain combines TRBV7-6 with TRBJ2-7; D gene uncertain. Trimming removed 5 bases at V and 3 bases at J, with 11 bases between. The CDR3 sequence is 13 residues long. Germline CDR1 is SGHVS and CDR2 is FNYEAQ. The CDR3 DNA, read in part, is TGTGCCAGCAGCGTCACTATCGGCTACGAG. Translation gives CASSVTIGYE. The CDR3 in full is CASSVTIGYEQYF.

Details on this clone: The read falls 3 residues short of the CDR3 end, and the missing part is taken from the germline J gene. The chain carries TRBV6-2 or TRBV6-3 and TRBJ1-2; D unclear. This CDR3 is built from 12 residues. Germline V gene data show CDR1 as MNHEY and CDR2 as SVGEGT. Between the trimmed V and J ends, which lost 6 bases and 6 bases, there was a span of 11 bases. The covered CDR3 bases are TGTGCCAGCAGCCCCATGGCCCATGGC. Its protein is CASSPMAHG. The whole CDR3 region reads CASSPMAHGYTF.

Worth noting for this clone: Read sequence stops 3 residues before the CDR3 end, and the germline J gene provides the missing end. The genes are TRBV7-9 and TRBJ2-3, with 7 bases fitting TRBD1. The CDR3 length is 15 residues. The V gene's germline CDR1 is SEHNR and CDR2 FQNEAQ (reference sequence). J lost 0 bases, V lost 5 bases, and 5 bases had no gene match. CDR3 protein: CASSRDRDSTDTQYF. CDR3 bases read: TGTGCCAGCAGCCGTGACAGGGATAGCACAGATACG. Combining the CDR3 with reference TRBV7-9 and TRBJ2-3 gives the whole variable domain DTGVSQNPRHKITKRGQNVTFRCDPISEHNRLYWYRQTLGQGPEFLTYFQNEAQLEKSRLLSDRFSAERPKGSFSTLEIQRTEQGDSAMYLCASSRDRDSTDTQYFGPGTRLTVL.

To note about this clone: The CDR3 extends 3 residues past the end of the read, so its final part is completed from the germline J gene. The chain uses TRBV19 and TRBJ1-1; 8 positions match TRBD1. CDR3 length equals 15 residues. Germline trimming cut 5 bases from V and 0 bases from J; bases unmatched to any gene: 5. The germline gives CDR1 LNHDA, CDR2 SQIVND (reference sequence). CDR3 amino acids: CASSARTGMNTEAFF. CDR3 bases read: TGTGCCAGTAGTGCCCGGACAGGGATGAACACTGAA. Together with reference TRBV19 and TRBJ1-1, the CDR3 gives the full variable domain: DGGITQSPKYLFRKEGQNVTLSCEQNLNHDAMYWYRQDPGQGLRLIYYSQIVNDFQKGDIAEGYSVSREKKESFPLTVTSAQKNPTAFYLCASSARTGMNTEAFFGQGTRLTVV.

Worth noting for this clone: Read sequence stops 3 residues before the CDR3 end, and the germline J gene provides the missing end. This sequence joins TRBV3-1 (or the pseudogene TRBV3-2) and TRBJ2-7; TRBD1 agrees at 9 bases. Trimming at V came to 6 bases and at J to 6 bases, leaving 12 bases not matched to a gene. The CDR3 extends over 15 amino acids. Germline V gene data show CDR1 as LGHDT and CDR2 as YNNKEL (reference sequence). The sequenced CDR3 bases are TGTGCCAGCAGTCCCTTAGGTGGGACAGGGAGCGAG. This codes for CASSPLGGTGSE. The complete CDR3 protein is CASSPLGGTGSEQYF.

Turning to this clone: Coverage ceases 3 residues before the CDR3 finishes, and the germline J gene fills in the end. The chain carries TRBV20-1 and TRBJ2-7; 8 bases are shared with TRBD1. Trimming at V came to 7 bases and at J to 3 bases, leaving 5 bases not matched to a gene. Germline V gene data show CDR1 as DFQATT and CDR2 as SNEGSKA (reference sequence). The CDR3 spans 12 residues. The CDR3 DNA, read in part, is TGCAGTGGGGGACAGGATCTCTACGAG. Translated, it gives CSGGQDLYE. The full-length CDR3 reads as CSGGQDLYEQYF.

As regards this clone: Read sequence stops 3 residues before the CDR3 end, and the germline J gene provides the missing end. The chain carries TRBV18 and TRBJ1-6; TRBD1 matches 7 bases. From germline, CDR1 is KGHSH and CDR2 LQKENI. V shed 3 bases and J 8 bases; nucleotides not matched to a gene: 4. The length of the CDR3 is 14 residues. The CDR3 DNA, read in part, is TGTGCCAGCTCACCGAGGGACAGCGATTCACCC. The encoded protein is CASSPRDSDSP. The CDR3 as a whole reads CASSPRDSDSPLHF.

Regarding this clone: The CDR3 end falls 3 residues outside the read, so it is completed with the germline J gene. The genes are TRBV5-1 and TRBJ1-3; D gene ambiguous. CDR1 is SGHRS and CDR2 is YFSETQ in the germline V gene. The CDR3 loop spans 17 amino acids. Trimming took 0 bases from V and 0 from J, leaving 13 bases between them. Incomplete CDR3 DNA: TGCGCCAGCAGCTTGGGGTTGGCAGGCCTCTCTGGAAACACC. It is translated as CASSLGLAGLSGNT. The complete CDR3 reads CASSLGLAGLSGNTIYF.

Worth noting for this clone: The missing CDR3 end, 3 residues past where the read stops, is filled in from the germline J gene. The V gene is TRBV7-2, the J gene TRBJ2-3; no definite D call. The CDR3 is 13 amino acids. Germline values: CDR1 SGHTA, CDR2 FQGNSA. V dropped 4 bases and J dropped 0 bases, with 5 bases sitting between them. The CDR3 reads CASSSFSTDTQYF. The CDR3 DNA, read in part, is TGTGCCAGCAGCTCTTTTAGCACAGATACG.

Worth noting for this clone: The read ends 3 residues before the CDR3 terminus; that terminus is restored from the germline J gene. The chain combines TRBV15 with TRBJ2-2; D uncertain. V was trimmed by 1 base and J by 3 bases, leaving 12 bases between them. Germline values: CDR1 LNHNV, CDR2 YYDKDF (reference sequence). The CDR3 sequence is 16 residues long. CDR3 protein: CATSRVEGSDTGELFF. The part of the CDR3 DNA that was read is TGTGCCACCAGCAGAGTAGAAGGGTCGGACACCGGGGAG. The variable domain in full, completed from reference TRBV15 and TRBJ2-2, reads DAMVIQNPRYQVTQFGKPVTLSCSQTLNHNVMYWYQQKSSQAPKLLFHYYDKDFNNEADTPDNFQSRRPNTSFCFLDIRSPGLGDTAMYLCATSRVEGSDTGELFFGEGSRLTVL.

In regard to this clone: The read is 3 residues too short to cover the CDR3 end, so that end is filled in from the germline J gene. This chain links TRBV7-2 with TRBJ2-7; 8 bases line up with TRBD2. The CDR3 has 14 amino acids. Germline loops: CDR1 SGHTA, CDR2 FQGNSA. After removal of 5 bases from V and 4 bases from J, the junction contained 7 bases not matched to a gene. Partial CDR3 DNA: TGTGCCAGCAGCCCCTTAGCGGGACCATACGAG. Translating it yields CASSPLAGPYE. The CDR3 as a whole reads CASSPLAGPYEQYF.